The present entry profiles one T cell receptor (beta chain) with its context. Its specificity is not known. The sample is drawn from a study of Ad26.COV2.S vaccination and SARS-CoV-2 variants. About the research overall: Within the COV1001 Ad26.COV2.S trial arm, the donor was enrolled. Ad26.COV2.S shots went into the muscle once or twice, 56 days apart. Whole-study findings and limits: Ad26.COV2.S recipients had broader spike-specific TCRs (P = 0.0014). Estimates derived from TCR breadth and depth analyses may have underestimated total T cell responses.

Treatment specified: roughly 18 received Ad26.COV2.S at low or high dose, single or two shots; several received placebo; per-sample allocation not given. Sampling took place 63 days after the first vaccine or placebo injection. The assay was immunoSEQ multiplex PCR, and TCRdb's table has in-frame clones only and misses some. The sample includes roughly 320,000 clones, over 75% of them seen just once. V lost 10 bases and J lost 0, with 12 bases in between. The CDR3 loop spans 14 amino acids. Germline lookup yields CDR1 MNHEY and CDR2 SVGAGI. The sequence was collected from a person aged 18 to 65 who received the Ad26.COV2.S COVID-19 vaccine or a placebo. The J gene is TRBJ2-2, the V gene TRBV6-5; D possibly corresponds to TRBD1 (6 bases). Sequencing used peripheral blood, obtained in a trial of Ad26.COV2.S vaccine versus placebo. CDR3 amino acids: CATRGPANTGELFF. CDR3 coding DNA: TGTGCCACCAGGGGCCCAGCGAACACCGGGGAGCTGTTTTTT.